These 11 T cell receptor beta chains came from one sample sequenced in a study of T cell changes during pregnancy in multiple sclerosis. Assay used: immunoSEQ multiplex PCR; TCRdb lists only in-frame clones, some missing. The table shows some 15,000 clones, with approximately 88% occurring only once. Specimen: CD8+ T cells from peripheral blood mononuclear cells, collected in the second trimester of pregnancy. The receptors here all came from a female donor in good health, enrolled as a control in a pregnancy study.

The chain links TRBV29-1 to TRBJ2-7; 7 positions agree with TRBD1. Losses at the gene ends were 8 bases for V and 7 bases for J; bases not matched to a gene: 11. The V gene's germline CDR1 is SQVTM and CDR2 ANQGSEA. There are 12 residues in the CDR3. The CDR3 DNA reads as TGCAGCTCGGGACAGCCAAATGGGGAGCAGTACTTC. It translates to CSSGQPNGEQYF.

The chain employs TRBV29-1 and TRBJ2-3; 11 bases agree with TRBD2. V shed 3 bases, J shed 5 bases, and the junction held 7 bases outside the gene matches. The CDR3 runs to 15 residues. CDR1 SQVTM and CDR2 ANQGSEA come from the germline V gene. The CDR3 loop reads CSVDGLAGGRDTQYF. In nucleotides, the CDR3 is TGCAGCGTTGATGGTCTAGCGGGGGGCAGAGATACGCAGTATTTT.

The V and J genes are TRBV27 and TRBJ2-4; maybe TRBD1 (5 bases). The V end lost 5 bases, the J end lost 0 bases, and 8 bases lay between the germline ends. The CDR3 covers 14 residues. Germline values: CDR1 MNHEY, CDR2 SMNVEV (reference sequence). The CDR3 protein is CASSIRGAKNIQYF. CDR3 nucleotides: TGTGCCAGCAGTATTAGGGGAGCCAAAAACATTCAGTACTTC.

The V call is TRBV9, the J call TRBJ2-3, with 10 positions matching TRBD2. V lost 3 bases to trimming and J lost 1 base; unmatched junction nucleotides: 8. The CDR3 spans 17 residues. From germline, CDR1 is SGDLS and CDR2 YYNGEE. CDR3 sequence (DNA): TGTGCCAGCAGCGGGAGCGGGAGGGGCGCTGGCACAGATACGCAGTATTTT. Translated: CASSGSGRGAGTDTQYF.

This chain uses TRBV10-3 with TRBJ2-1; D perhaps matches TRBD1 (5 bases). Germline CDR1 reads ENHRY; CDR2 reads SYGVKD. This CDR3 contains 14 residues. V was shortened by 11 bases and J by 0 bases, with 14 bases between the two germline ends. CDR3 sequence: CAVEGVNSYNEQFF. Written as DNA, the CDR3 is TGTGCCGTCGAAGGGGTTAACTCCTACAATGAGCAGTTCTTC.

With respect to this clone: The junction differs from germline at one of its ends, possibly a read error. The rearrangement uses TRBV7-3 and TRBJ1-1, with TRBD1 matching 8 bases. The CDR3 consists of 15 residues. CDR1 is SGHTA and CDR2 is FQGTGA in the germline V gene. The CDR3 sequence is CASSLIRQGNPEAFF. The DNA for the CDR3 is TGTGCCAGCAGCTTAATTCGACAGGGGAACCCTGAAGCTTTCTTT. The full variable domain, its missing parts supplied by reference TRBV7-3 and TRBJ1-1, is GAGVSQTPSNKVTEKGKYVELRCDPISGHTALYWYRQSLGQGPEFLIYFQGTGAADDSGLPNDRFFAVRPEGSVSTLKIQRTERGDSAVYLCASSLIRQGNPEAFFGQGTRLTVV.

This rearrangement joins TRBV14 to TRBJ2-3; 8 nucleotides align to TRBD1. The CDR3 covers 17 residues. Germline V lookup: CDR1 SGHDN, CDR2 FVKESK. V lost 0 bases and J lost 2; bases outside the gene matches: 7. CDR3 in amino acids: CASSQDDRGVFTDTQYF. CDR3 DNA: TGTGCCAGCAGCCAAGATGACAGGGGCGTATTCACAGATACGCAGTATTTT.

The chain has TRBV27 and TRBJ2-1; TRBD1 matches at 8 bases. The length of the CDR3 is 16 residues. Trimming took 6 bases from V and 8 from J; bases not matched to a gene: 15. Per germline, CDR1 MNHEY and CDR2 SMNVEV (reference sequence). In nucleotides, the CDR3 is TGTGCCAGCAGGAAACTGCCGACAGGGGTGATGGATGAGCAGTTCTTC. This encodes CASRKLPTGVMDEQFF.

The chain links TRBV7-9 to TRBJ2-3, with D possibly being TRBD1 (5 bases). Germline V lookup: CDR1 SEHNR, CDR2 FQNEAQ (reference sequence). Trimming took 6 bases from V and 6 from J, leaving 13 bases between them. The CDR3 is 13 amino acids. The CDR3 protein is CASSGALPDTQYF. CDR3 coding DNA: TGTGCCAGCAGTGGGGCCCTTCCGGATACGCAGTATTTT.

This clone was recorded only once. The chain joins TRBV6-1 to TRBJ2-6; no clear D gene. The CDR3 extends over 14 amino acids. Germline CDR1 and CDR2: MNHNS and SASEGT. The V gene lost 6 bases and the J gene lost 0 bases, with 6 bases spanning the gap. CDR3 DNA: TGTGCCAGCAGCGAGATCTCTGGGGCCAACGTCCTGACTTTC. Translation gives CASSEISGANVLTF.

The chain employs TRBV28 and TRBJ2-1; 7 nucleotides line up with TRBD1. The CDR3 length is 11 residues. Germline V gene data show CDR1 as MDHEN and CDR2 as SYDVKM. Losses at the gene ends were 2 bases for V and 14 bases for J; bases not matched to a gene: 3. The CDR3: CASSLTGEEFF. The CDR3 region has the DNA TGTGCCAGCAGTTTAACAGGGGAAGAGTTCTTC.